The 27 T cell receptor beta chains below were found in one sample sequenced in a study of OX40 agonist ivuxolimab in advanced cancers. Repertoires were generated with immunoSEQ multiplex PCR, while TCRdb's copy carries only in-frame clones and drops some. Of more than 85,000 clones listed, about 90% are singletons. The specimen comprised CD4+ or CD8+ T cells sorted from blood, sampled in a trial of the OX40 agonist ivuxolimab. Every receptor here comes from an adult with an advanced solid tumor such as melanoma, head and neck, liver or kidney cancer.

This clone has only one observation. This chain uses TRBV5-4 with TRBJ2-7; 9 nucleotides line up with TRBD1. Germline V gene data show CDR1 as SGHNT and CDR2 as YYREEE (reference sequence). The CDR3 length is 15 residues. V dropped 0 bases and J dropped 6; count of bases not matched to a gene: 7. The CDR3 DNA reads as TGTGCCAGCAGCTTGGGAACAGGGGGCCCGCTCGAGCAGTACTTC. Translating gives CASSLGTGGPLEQYF. Drawing the rest from reference TRBV5-4 and TRBJ2-7, the complete variable domain is ETGVTQSPTHLIKTRGQQVTLRCSSQSGHNTVSWYQQALGQGPQFIFQYYREEENGRGNFPPRFSGLQFPNYSSELNVNALELDDSALYLCASSLGTGGPLEQYFGPGTRLTVT.

The rearrangement joins TRBV7-2 to TRBJ2-1; 8 bases fit TRBD2. The CDR3 runs to 16 residues. The trim removed 0 bases at V and 0 bases at J, leaving 1 base unmatched. In germline, CDR1 is SGHTA, CDR2 FQGNSA. DNA for the CDR3: TGTGCCAGCAGCTTAGCGAGCGGGAGCTCCTACAATGAGCAGTTCTTC. Translating it yields CASSLASGSSYNEQFF. Full variable domain (missing parts from reference TRBV7-2 and TRBJ2-1): GAGVSQSPSNKVTEKGKDVELRCDPISGHTALYWYRQSLGQGLEFLIYFQGNSAPDKSGLPSDRFSAERTGGSVSTLTIQRTQQEDSAVYLCASSLASGSSYNEQFFGPGTRLTVL.

Only a few counts were recorded for this clone. J is TRBJ1-2 and V is TRBV18; D is possibly TRBD1 (5 bases). Trimming cost V 3 bases and J 5 bases, with 10 bases left between them. The CDR3 has 13 amino acids. CDR1 KGHSH and CDR2 LQKENI come from the germline V gene. The CDR3 DNA follows: TGTGCCAGCTCACCCCCGGGGGGTTATGGCTACACCTTC. It specifies CASSPPGGYGYTF.

The rearrangement uses TRBV5-1 and TRBJ1-4, with 8 bases that match TRBD1. Unmatched junction bases numbered 7, after V lost 1 base and J lost 8 bases. In germline, CDR1 is SGHRS, CDR2 YFSETQ. CDR3 length: 15 amino acids. CDR3 residues: CASSLSGTGGEKLFF. CDR3 sequence (DNA): TGCGCCAGCAGCTTGTCCGGGACAGGAGGAGAAAAACTGTTTTTT.

The chain uses TRBV10-2 and TRBJ1-2; no clear D. CDR3 length: 13 residues. V gave up 2 bases and J gave up 1 base, with 5 bases separating them. From germline, CDR1 is WSHSY and CDR2 SAAADI. In DNA form, the CDR3 reads TGCGCCAGCAGTGAGAACGGTAACTATGGCTACACCTTC. This gives the protein CASSENGNYGYTF.

The gene calls are TRBV27 and TRBJ1-5, with D possibly TRBD1 on 6 matching bases. The germline V gene has CDR1 MNHEY and CDR2 SMNVEV (reference sequence). Trimming shortened V by 5 bases and J by 3 bases, and 17 bases separated the two germline ends. This CDR3 region has 16 residues. Here the CDR3 reads CASSPSVGAPNQPQHF. The CDR3 region has the DNA TGTGCCAGCAGTCCATCGGTGGGGGCACCCAATCAGCCCCAGCATTTT.

This chain joins TRBV6-5 and TRBJ2-2, with D possibly TRBD2 on 5 matching bases. V lost 7 bases and J 5 bases, leaving 8 bases between the germline ends. From germline, CDR1 is MNHEY and CDR2 SVGAGI. CDR3 size: 12 residues. CDR3 coding DNA: TGTGCCAGCAAATCGGGAACCGGGGAGCTGTTTTTT. Residues: CASKSGTGELFF.

This sequence joins TRBV25-1 and TRBJ2-2, with TRBD2 matching 7 bases. Germline values: CDR1 MGHDK, CDR2 SYGVNS. V shed 1 base, J shed 6 bases, and the junction held 8 bases outside the gene matches. This CDR3 is 16 amino acids long. The CDR3 sequence is CASSEWGGMGAGELFF. The CDR3 DNA reads as TGTGCCAGCAGTGAATGGGGGGGTATGGGTGCCGGGGAGCTGTTTTTT.

The rearrangement joins TRBV9 to TRBJ1-2; tentative D call: TRBD1 (5 bases). CDR3 length: 14 residues. The ends were cut back, 0 bases at V and 2 bases at J, with 8 bases in the middle. Germline V lookup: CDR1 SGDLS, CDR2 YYNGEE. The CDR3 nucleotides read TGTGCCAGCAGCGTAGCAGGGCAGAACTATGGCTACACCTTC. It specifies CASSVAGQNYGYTF.

The chain recombines TRBV7-2 with TRBJ2-1; possibly TRBD1 or TRBD2 for D (5 bases each). The CDR3 totals 14 residues. The V and J ends lost 5 bases and 4 bases respectively, with 12 bases between them. Germline CDR1 is SGHTA and CDR2 is FQGNSA. CDR3 sequence: CASSGDPPYNEQFF. DNA for the CDR3: TGTGCCAGCAGCGGGGACCCGCCTTACAATGAGCAGTTCTTC. Combining the CDR3 with reference TRBV7-2 and TRBJ2-1 gives the whole variable domain GAGVSQSPSNKVTEKGKDVELRCDPISGHTALYWYRQSLGQGLEFLIYFQGNSAPDKSGLPSDRFSAERTGGSVSTLTIQRTQQEDSAVYLCASSGDPPYNEQFFGPGTRLTVL.

The chain carries TRBV19 and TRBJ1-5; maybe TRBD1 (6 bases). The CDR3 is 15 amino acids. V lost 6 bases and J lost 5, with 17 bases in between. Germline V CDR1 and CDR2: LNHDA, SQIVND (reference sequence). The CDR3 sequence is CASSRGGGVDQPQHF. The CDR3 DNA reads as TGTGCCAGTAGCCGGGGAGGGGGGGTAGATCAGCCCCAGCATTTT.

This chain joins TRBV30 and TRBJ1-2; no firm D call. The germline V gene has CDR1 GTSNPN and CDR2 SVGIG (reference sequence). The CDR3 has 15 residues. The V end was cut by 3 bases, the J end by 0 bases, with 14 bases between. This CDR3 reads CAWRGSSISNYGYTF. The CDR3 DNA is TGTGCCTGGAGAGGATCCTCTATCTCTAACTATGGCTACACCTTC. The whole variable domain, remainder taken from reference TRBV30 and TRBJ1-2, is SQTIHQWPATLVQPVGSPLSLECTVEGTSNPNLYWYRQAAGRGLQLLFYSVGIGQISSEVPQNLSASRPQDRQFILSSKKLLLSDSGFYLCAWRGSSISNYGYTFGSGTRLTVV.

This clone was seen just once. V gene TRBV6-4 combines with J gene TRBJ2-4, with D perhaps TRBD1 or TRBD2 (5 bases each). Germline CDR1 MRHNA, CDR2 SNTAGT. The V end was cut by 2 bases, the J end by 6 bases, with 17 bases between. This CDR3 is built from 16 residues. The CDR3 nucleotides are TGTGCCAGCAGTGACCCAGCGTCGGGGCTGGGAAACATTCAGTACTTC. It is translated as CASSDPASGLGNIQYF.

The CDR3 spells CASSLAQTRSTDTQYF. As DNA, the CDR3 is TGTGCCAGCAGCTTGGCCCAGACGCGGAGCACAGATACGCAGTATTTT. This chain connects TRBV5-8 to TRBJ2-3, with D uncertain. The CDR3 has 16 amino acids. Trimming stripped 0 bases from V and 0 bases from J, with 11 bases between. Germline V CDR1 and CDR2: SGHTS, YDEGEE.

The chain combines TRBV6-5 with TRBJ1-2, with 7 positions matching TRBD1. V trimming: 0 bases; J trimming: 3 bases; junction bases outside the gene matches: 4. In germline, CDR1 is MNHEY, CDR2 SVGAGI. The CDR3 runs to 15 residues. As DNA, the CDR3 is TGTGCCAGCAGTTACTCGACAGGGATCGACTATGGCTACACCTTC. The encoded protein is CASSYSTGIDYGYTF.

J is TRBJ2-6 and V is TRBV5-1; D tentatively fits TRBD1 or TRBD2 (6 bases each). Trimming removed 7 bases at V and 2 bases at J, with 25 bases between. The CDR3 loop spans 19 amino acids. In germline, CDR1 is SGHRS, CDR2 YFSETQ. The CDR3 here is CASPPPIYYGGTGANVLTF. As DNA, the CDR3 is TGCGCCAGCCCCCCTCCTATTTACTACGGGGGCACTGGGGCCAACGTCCTGACTTTC.

This rearrangement joins TRBV28 to TRBJ1-5; 7 nucleotides align to TRBD1. In germline, CDR1 is MDHEN, CDR2 SYDVKM. The CDR3 spans 14 residues. The ends lost 3 bases at V and 2 bases at J; junction bases unmatched: 1. CDR3 in DNA: TGTGCCAGCAGTTTCGGGACAGGCAATCAGCCCCAGCATTTT. It codes for CASSFGTGNQPQHF.

The chain combines TRBV13 with TRBJ2-3, with D possibly being TRBD2 (6 bases). The CDR3 is 14 amino acids. Trimming took off 6 bases at V and 0 bases at J, with 10 bases between the two ends. The V gene's germline CDR1 is PRHDT and CDR2 FYEKMQ (reference sequence). This chain's CDR3 is CASSSGGSTDTQYF. The CDR3 DNA sequence: TGTGCCAGCAGTTCTGGGGGGAGCACAGATACGCAGTATTTT.

V and J are TRBV6-5 and TRBJ2-1, with D possibly being TRBD2 (6 bases). The CDR3 contains 12 residues. Per germline, CDR1 MNHEY and CDR2 SVGAGI. Trimming stripped 6 bases from V and 9 bases from J, with 12 bases between. The CDR3 DNA reads as TGTGCCAGCAGGGGGAGGAGGGGTGAGCAGTTCTTC. Amino acids: CASRGRRGEQFF.

The V and J genes are TRBV9 and TRBJ1-1, with D uncertain. Germline CDR1 SGDLS, CDR2 YYNGEE. The V end was cut by 4 bases, the J end by 1 base, with 8 bases between. The CDR3 is made up of 13 amino acids. This CDR3 reads CASSLQKNTEAFF. In DNA, the CDR3 is TGTGCCAGCAGCCTACAGAAGAACACTGAAGCTTTCTTT.

This chain connects TRBV6-1 to TRBJ1-3; TRBD1 is a possible D gene (6 bases). The V end lost 2 bases, the J end lost 3 bases, and 11 bases lay between the germline ends. CDR1 and CDR2 (germline): MNHNS, SASEGT. CDR3 length equals 15 residues. The CDR3 DNA sequence: TGTGCCAGCAGTGAAAGAGGGGGAGATGGAAACACCATATATTTT. It encodes CASSERGGDGNTIYF.

J is TRBJ2-3 and V is TRBV11-3, with TRBD2 matching over 12 bases. Germline assignment: CDR1 SGHNT and CDR2 YENEEA. V was pared by 3 bases and J by 4 bases, with 5 bases of the junction left unmatched. This CDR3 region has 16 residues. The CDR3 region has the DNA TGTGCCAGCAGCTTTCGGCTAGCGGGAGGGCCAGATACGCAGTATTTT. Residues: CASSFRLAGGPDTQYF.

The V call is TRBV18, the J call TRBJ2-3; 7 bases match TRBD2. Germline V gene data show CDR1 as KGHSH and CDR2 as LQKENI. The CDR3 runs to 16 residues. Trimming took 2 bases from V and 3 from J; bases not matched to a gene: 8. Here the CDR3 reads CASSPNGGRSTDTQYF. The CDR3, as DNA: TGTGCCAGCTCACCAAACGGCGGGAGATCAACAGATACGCAGTATTTT.

The genes are TRBV5-4 and TRBJ1-1; 7 bases are a match to TRBD1. CDR3 size: 14 residues. Germline lookup yields CDR1 SGHNT and CDR2 YYREEE (reference sequence). J lost 8 bases, V lost 3 bases, and 10 bases had no gene match. DNA for the CDR3: TGTGCCAGCAGCTCGACTGGACAGGATCAAGAAGCTTTCTTT. Protein: CASSSTGQDQEAFF.

The rearrangement joins TRBV11-3 to TRBJ2-7; D not certain. The CDR3 is 16 amino acids. Trimming cost V 4 bases and J 0 bases, with 16 bases left between them. The germline V gene has CDR1 SGHNT and CDR2 YENEEA. The CDR3 DNA reads TGTGCCAGCAGCTCACCGGGCCTCCGGCCCTCCTACGAGCAGTACTTC. Protein sequence: CASSSPGLRPSYEQYF.

The V gene is TRBV7-3, the J gene TRBJ2-2; 15 bases agree with TRBD2. This CDR3 region has 17 residues. V shed 5 bases, J shed 6 bases, and the junction held 7 bases outside the gene matches. Germline V lookup: CDR1 SGHTA, CDR2 FQGTGA. The CDR3 nucleotides read TGTGCCAGCAGCCGCTTAGGACTAGCGGGAGGGCCCGGGGAGCTGTTTTTT. It encodes CASSRLGLAGGPGELFF.

The V call is TRBV29-1, the J call TRBJ2-5, with a weak D call TRBD1 (7 bases). Trimming took 4 bases from V and 5 from J, leaving 11 bases between them. This CDR3 contains 12 residues. In germline, CDR1 is SQVTM, CDR2 ANQGSEA. CDR3 sequence reads: CSVVTGRETQYF. CDR3 sequence (DNA): TGCAGCGTTGTGACAGGGAGGGAGACCCAGTACTTC.